Listed below are T cell receptor beta chains from one sample, sequenced in a study of blood T cell repertoires in COVID-19. TCRdb keeps only in-frame clones here, not all; method: immunoSEQ multiplex PCR. This sample has around 250,000 clones, with about 89% found just once. Sequenced sample: peripheral blood. The receptor source for this set is a middle-aged woman who had recovered from COVID-19. Each CDR3 is given with its conserved first and last residue. The D gene is left open where the match is weak. Clone size, where shown, is once, few, many, or a class for clones that have expanded.

D | size | length | J | V | DNA | CDR3
. | . | 15 | TRBJ2-2 | TRBV5-1 | TGCGCCAGCAGCTCGGGGACTTCCACGACCGGGGAGCTGTTTTTT | CASSSGTSTTGELFF
. | . | 16 | TRBJ1-1 | TRBV6-5 | TGTGCCAGCAGTTCGATTCAGGGACTAAGGAACACTGAAGCTTTCTTT | CASSSIQGLRNTEAFF
. | . | 16 | TRBJ2-1 | TRBV27 | TGTGCCAGCAGTCCGCCGACTAGTATGCCCTACAATGAGCAGTTCTTC | CASSPPTSMPYNEQFF
TRBD2 | . | 16 | TRBJ2-3 | TRBV7-9 | TGTGCCAGCAGCGACCCCGGGACTAGCGGGAGTGTTACGCAGTATTTT | CASSDPGTSGSVTQYF
. | once | 17 | TRBJ2-3 | TRBV27 | TGTGCCAGCAGTTTATCTCTGGGCAGTTCCTTCATTGATACGCAGTATTTT | CASSLSLGSSFIDTQYF
. | . | 14 | TRBJ2-7 | TRBV3-1/TRBV3-2 | TGTGCCAGCAGCCAAGATTTCATCTCCTACGAGCAGTACTTC | CASSQDFISYEQYF
TRBD1 | . | 14 | TRBJ2-5 | TRBV3-1/TRBV3-2 | TGTGCCAGCAGCCTACAGACAGGGGGAGAGACCCAGTACTTC | CASSLQTGGETQYF
. | . | 14 | TRBJ2-2 | TRBV19 | TGTGCCAGTATTGGCCCGTCGAACACCGGGGAGCTGTTTTTT | CASIGPSNTGELFF
. | . | 13 | TRBJ2-1 | TRBV5-1 | TGCGCCAGCAGCTTGGGCCCCGAGAGGGAGCAGTTCTTC | CASSLGPEREQFF
TRBD2 | . | 15 | TRBJ2-5 | TRBV11-1 | TGTGCCAGCAGCCCAAGCGGGAGGGCCCTGGAGACCCAGTACTTC | CASSPSGRALETQYF
TRBD1 | . | 13 | TRBJ1-6 | TRBV25-1 | TGTGCCAGCAGGGGACAGGGGAGTTCACCCCTCCACTTT | CASRGQGSSPLHF
TRBD2 | . | 16 | TRBJ2-7 | TRBV5-4 | TGTGCCAGCAGCTTTTTAGCGGGAAAAAGCTCCTACGAGCAGTACTTC | CASSFLAGKSSYEQYF
TRBD1 | . | 15 | TRBJ2-5 | TRBV27 | TGTGCCAGCAGTTTCTCACGACAGGGTCAAGAGACCCAGTACTTC | CASSFSRQGQETQYF
TRBD1 | once | 15 | TRBJ1-4 | TRBV4-2 | TGTGCCAGCAGCCAAGGGACAGGGGAGGTTGAAAAACTGTTTTTT | CASSQGTGEVEKLFF
TRBD1 | . | 15 | TRBJ1-1 | TRBV3-1/TRBV3-2 | TGTGCCAGCAGGGGGACAGGGGCGGCGGGCACTGAAGCTTTCTTT | CASRGTGAAGTEAFF
. | . | 12 | TRBJ2-7 | TRBV7-9 | TGTGCCAGCAGCTTAGGACGGGACGAGCAGTACTTC | CASSLGRDEQYF
TRBD1 | . | 15 | TRBJ1-2 | TRBV24-1 | TGTGCCACCAGTGAGAGGACCGGGACAGGGATCGGCTACACCTTC | CATSERTGTGIGYTF
TRBD2 | many | 18 | TRBJ2-1 | TRBV4-1 | TGCGCCAGCAGCCGCGGGGACCCGGGACTACTTATCTACAATGAGCAGTTCTTC | CASSRGDPGLLIYNEQFF
TRBD1 | . | 16 | TRBJ2-2 | TRBV25-1 | TGTGCCAGCAGTGAATTTGGGACAGGGACCACCGGGGAGCTGTTTTTT | CASSEFGTGTTGELFF
. | . | 11 | TRBJ2-4 | TRBV28 | TGTGCCAGCAGCCCAGGGTTAGTTCAGTACTTC | CASSPGLVQYF
TRBD1 | . | 14 | TRBJ1-2 | TRBV6-1 | TGTGCCAGCAGTGACGACAGGGGTGGCTATGGCTACACCTTC | CASSDDRGGYGYTF
. | . | 16 | TRBJ1-3 | TRBV7-9 | TGTGCCAGCAGCTTAGACAGGATGAGCTCTGGAAACACCATATATTTT | CASSLDRMSSGNTIYF
TRBD1 | . | 16 | TRBJ2-2 | TRBV9 | TGTGCCAGCAGCCCTACAGGGGGTATCGACACCGGGGAGCTGTTTTTT | CASSPTGGIDTGELFF
TRBD1 | . | 15 | TRBJ1-4 | TRBV7-9 | TGTGCCAGCAACTTTGGACAGGCAACTAATGAAAAACTGTTTTTT | CASNFGQATNEKLFF
. | . | 17 | TRBJ2-1 | TRBV3-1/TRBV3-2 | TGTGCCAGCAGCCAAGACCTTACTAGCCGCCCATACAATGAGCAGTTCTTC | CASSQDLTSRPYNEQFF
. | . | 17 | TRBJ2-2 | TRBV7-6 | TGTGCCAGCAGCTTAGAGCCGGGGAGTCCGGTCACCGGGGAGCTGTTTTTT | CASSLEPGSPVTGELFF
. | few | 14 | TRBJ2-7 | TRBV5-6 | TGTGCCAGCAGCTTGGGGGGCGGCTCCTACGAGCAGTACTTC | CASSLGGGSYEQYF
TRBD2 | . | 14 | TRBJ2-5 | TRBV7-3 | TGTGCCGGACTTAGCGGGAGGGTTCAGGAGACCCAGTACTTC | CAGLSGRVQETQYF
. | once | 14 | TRBJ1-4 | TRBV18 | TGTGCCAGCTCATCAGGGTTTGGAGAAGAAAAACTGTTTTTT | CASSSGFGEEKLFF
. | . | 14 | TRBJ1-1 | TRBV5-1 | TGCGCCAGCAGCTTTGGCGGAATGAACACTGAAGCTTTCTTT | CASSFGGMNTEAFF
. | . | 15 | TRBJ2-3 | TRBV6-2/TRBV6-3 | TGTGCCAGCAGCCACCACCGGGACTCCGCAGATACGCAGTATTTT | CASSHHRDSADTQYF
. | few | 12 | TRBJ1-1 | TRBV2 | TGTGCCAGCAATCCAGGTCACACTGAAGCTTTCTTT | CASNPGHTEAFF
TRBD1 | . | 14 | TRBJ2-3 | TRBV11-3 | TGTGCCAGCAGCCCGGGACAGGGGATAGATACGCAGTATTTT | CASSPGQGIDTQYF
. | . | 12 | TRBJ2-7 | TRBV6-6 | TGTGCCAGCAACGGGAGAGGGGACGAGCAGTACTTC | CASNGRGDEQYF
TRBD2 | . | 18 | TRBJ2-1 | TRBV7-3 | TGTGCCAGCAGCCCCTCGATTAGCGGGAGACTCTCCTACAATGAGCAGTTCTTC | CASSPSISGRLSYNEQFF
. | . | 15 | TRBJ2-1 | TRBV3-1/TRBV3-2 | TGTGCCAGCAGCCCCCGGGGGAAAGATTACAATGAGCAGTTCTTC | CASSPRGKDYNEQFF
. | . | 11 | TRBJ1-1 | TRBV27 | TGTGCCAGCAGTTCATTCACTGAAGCTTTCTTT | CASSSFTEAFF
. | . | 13 | TRBJ2-1 | TRBV27 | TGTGCCAGCAGTCCGACCGGGTTGAATGAGCAGTTCTTC | CASSPTGLNEQFF
. | . | 13 | TRBJ2-2 | TRBV3-1/TRBV3-2 | TGTGCCAGCAGCCAAGATACTACCGGGGAGCTGTTTTTT | CASSQDTTGELFF
TRBD2 | . | 17 | TRBJ2-1 | TRBV14 | TGTGCCAGCAGCCAAGATCGTGTCCCTAGCGGGAGGATGGTGCAGTTCTTC | CASSQDRVPSGRMVQFF
TRBD2 | . | 18 | TRBJ2-1 | TRBV27 | TGTGCCAGCAGTTTAAGGGGACTAGCACCAAGCTCCTACAATGAGCAGTTCTTC | CASSLRGLAPSSYNEQFF
. | . | 14 | TRBJ2-3 | TRBV4-1 | TGCGCCAGCAGCCAAGCTCAGATCACAGATACGCAGTATTTT | CASSQAQITDTQYF
TRBD2 | . | 14 | TRBJ2-1 | TRBV29-1 | TGCAGCGTTGAGGGGACTAGCGCGTACAATGAGCAGTTCTTC | CSVEGTSAYNEQFF
TRBD1 | . | 16 | TRBJ2-1 | TRBV7-6 | TGTGCCAGCAGCGAAAATACAGGGGGCGCATGGAATGAGCAGTTCTTC | CASSENTGGAWNEQFF
TRBD1 | . | 15 | TRBJ2-1 | TRBV7-6 | TGTGCCAGCAGCCCAGGGACAGGGGGGGAGTGGGAGCAGTTCTTC | CASSPGTGGEWEQFF
. | . | 16 | TRBJ2-7 | TRBV6-5 | TGTGCCAGCAGTTACTCAAAGGGACATTTCTCCTACGAGCAGTACTTC | CASSYSKGHFSYEQYF
TRBD1 | . | 16 | TRBJ1-1 | TRBV9 | TGTGCCAGCAGCGGGGGACAGGGGCACCCGGGGACTGAAGCTTTCTTT | CASSGGQGHPGTEAFF
TRBD1 | . | 16 | TRBJ1-2 | TRBV10-3 | TGTGCCATCAGTGAGTCGACCTTAACAGGGGACTATGGCTACACCTTC | CAISESTLTGDYGYTF
TRBD2 | . | 12 | TRBJ2-3 | TRBV29-1 | TGCAGCGCGGGGGGTGTCGCGGGAGGGCCGGATTTT | CSAGGVAGGPDF
TRBD2 | . | 16 | TRBJ2-1 | TRBV7-2 | TGTGCCAGCAGCTCCGTAGCGGGATTGACCTACAATGAGCAGTTCTTC | CASSSVAGLTYNEQFF
TRBD2 | . | 15 | TRBJ2-1 | TRBV9 | TGTGCCAGCAGCGCGGGACTAGCGGGAGTCGGTGAGCAGTTCTTC | CASSAGLAGVGEQFF
TRBD1 | few | 15 | TRBJ1-2 | TRBV7-8 | TGTGCCAGCCTCCGCCGCAGGCAGGGGGACTATGGCTACACCTTC | CASLRRRQGDYGYTF